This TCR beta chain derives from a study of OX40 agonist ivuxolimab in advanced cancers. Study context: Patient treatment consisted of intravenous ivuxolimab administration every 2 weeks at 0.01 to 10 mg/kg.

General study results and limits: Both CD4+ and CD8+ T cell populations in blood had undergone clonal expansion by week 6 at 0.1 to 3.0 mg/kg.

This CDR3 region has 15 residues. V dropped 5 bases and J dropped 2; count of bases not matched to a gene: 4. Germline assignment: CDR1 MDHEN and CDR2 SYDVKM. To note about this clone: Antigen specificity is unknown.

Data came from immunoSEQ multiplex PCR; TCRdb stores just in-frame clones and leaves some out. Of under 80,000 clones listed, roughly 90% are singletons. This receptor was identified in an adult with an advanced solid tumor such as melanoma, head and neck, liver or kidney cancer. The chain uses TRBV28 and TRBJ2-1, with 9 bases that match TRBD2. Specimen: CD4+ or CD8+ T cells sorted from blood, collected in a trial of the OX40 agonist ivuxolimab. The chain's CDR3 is CASSRQRGAYNEQFF. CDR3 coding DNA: TGTGCCAGCAGTCGTCAGCGGGGGGCCTACAATGAGCAGTTCTTC.